This T cell receptor beta chain is drawn from a study of control samples from healthy donors and cancer patients. Repertoires were generated with immunoSEQ multiplex PCR, while TCRdb's copy carries only in-frame clones and drops some. This table holds fewer than 200,000 clones, about 90% found once. This clone was observed a handful of times. The receptor was isolated from a man younger than 45 in good health. The specimen sequenced was blood.

Here the CDR3 DNA reads TGTGCCAGCTCTCAAGGGGACAGGGGCACCTACGAGCAGTACTTC. This gives the protein CASSQGDRGTYEQYF. The rearrangement uses TRBV18 and TRBJ2-7; 10 bases map to TRBD1. The V gene's germline CDR1 is KGHSH and CDR2 LQKENI. CDR3 length equals 15 residues. Unmatched junction bases numbered 7, after V lost 6 bases and J lost 2 bases.